The T cell receptor beta chain described here comes from a study of beta chain features in type 1 diabetes. The wider study: There was similarity between patients and healthy donors in age, gender and cell yields. Study-wide results and limits: Researchers report that Type 1 diabetes patients had moderately but significantly shorter TCRB CDR3s across all four CD4+ subsets. Here, the possible influence of HLA type (on TCRB rearrangement) remained unresolved. Patients' naive, central memory and Treg TCRB repertoires seemed closer to one another than those of healthy donors.

The germline CDR1 and CDR2 sequences are LGHNA and YSLEER. The CDR3 consists of 15 residues. The ends were cut back, 0 bases at V and 2 bases at J, with 11 bases in the middle. With regard to this clone: What it recognizes is unknown.

Expressed TCRB transcripts were sequenced because the entire RNA isolate underwent reverse transcription. Assay used: immunoSEQ multiplex PCR; TCRdb lists only in-frame clones, some missing. Of almost 350,000 clones listed, approximately 10% are singletons. The sequencing sample was made of central memory CD4+ T cells from blood. The receptor was derived from a man aged 25-45 years with type 1 diabetes. The chain combines TRBV4-3 with TRBJ2-7, with D uncertain. The CDR3 spells CASSQEFGGAYEQYF. In nucleotides, the CDR3 is TGCGCCAGCAGCCAAGAATTCGGCGGAGCCTACGAGCAGTACTTC.